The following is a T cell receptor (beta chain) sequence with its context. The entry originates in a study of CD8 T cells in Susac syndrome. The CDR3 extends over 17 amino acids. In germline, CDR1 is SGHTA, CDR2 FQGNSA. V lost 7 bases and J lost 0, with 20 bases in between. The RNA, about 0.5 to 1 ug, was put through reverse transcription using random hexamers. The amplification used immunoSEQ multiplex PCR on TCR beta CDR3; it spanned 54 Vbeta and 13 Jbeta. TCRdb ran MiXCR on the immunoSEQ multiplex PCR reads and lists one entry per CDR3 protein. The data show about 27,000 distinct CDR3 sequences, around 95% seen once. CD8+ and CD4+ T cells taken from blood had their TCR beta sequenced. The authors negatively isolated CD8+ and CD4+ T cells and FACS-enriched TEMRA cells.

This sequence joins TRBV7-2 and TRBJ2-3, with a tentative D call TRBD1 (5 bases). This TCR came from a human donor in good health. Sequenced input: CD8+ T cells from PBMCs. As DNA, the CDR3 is TGTGCCAGCAACCTCCTCTTACGGACACCTAGCACAGATACGCAGTATTTT. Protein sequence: CASNLLLRTPSTDTQYF.